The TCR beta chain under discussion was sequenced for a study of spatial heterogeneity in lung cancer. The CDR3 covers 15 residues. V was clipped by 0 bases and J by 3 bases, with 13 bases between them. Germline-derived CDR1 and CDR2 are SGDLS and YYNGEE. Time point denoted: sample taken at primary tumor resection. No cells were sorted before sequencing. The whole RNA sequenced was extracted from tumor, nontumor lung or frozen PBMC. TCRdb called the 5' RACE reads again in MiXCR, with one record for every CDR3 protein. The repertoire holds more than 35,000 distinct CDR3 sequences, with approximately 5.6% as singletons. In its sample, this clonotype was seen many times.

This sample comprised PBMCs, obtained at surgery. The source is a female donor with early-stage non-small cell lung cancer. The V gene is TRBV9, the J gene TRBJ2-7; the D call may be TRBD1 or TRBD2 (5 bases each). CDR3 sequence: CASSVESGPGYEQYF. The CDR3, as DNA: TGTGCCAGCAGCGTAGAATCGGGGCCGGGCTACGAGCAGTACTTC.